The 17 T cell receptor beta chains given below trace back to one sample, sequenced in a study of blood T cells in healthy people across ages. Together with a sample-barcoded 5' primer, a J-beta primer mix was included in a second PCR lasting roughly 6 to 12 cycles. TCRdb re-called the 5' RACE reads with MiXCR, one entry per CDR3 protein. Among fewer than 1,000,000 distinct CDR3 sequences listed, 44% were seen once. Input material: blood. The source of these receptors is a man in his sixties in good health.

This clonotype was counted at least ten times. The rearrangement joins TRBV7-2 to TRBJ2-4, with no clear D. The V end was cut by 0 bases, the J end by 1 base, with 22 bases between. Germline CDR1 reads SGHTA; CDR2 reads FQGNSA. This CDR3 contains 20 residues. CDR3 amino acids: CASSLAISTTAYAAKNIQYF. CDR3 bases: TGTGCCAGCAGCTTAGCAATATCGACGACCGCTTATGCGGCCAAAAACATTCAGTACTTC.

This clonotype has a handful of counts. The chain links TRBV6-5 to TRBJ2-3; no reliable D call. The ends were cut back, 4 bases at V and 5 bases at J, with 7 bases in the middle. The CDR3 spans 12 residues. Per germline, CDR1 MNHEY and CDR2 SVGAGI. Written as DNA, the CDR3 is TGTGCCAGCAGTTCCGCCGAAGATACGCAGTATTTT. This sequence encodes CASSSAEDTQYF.

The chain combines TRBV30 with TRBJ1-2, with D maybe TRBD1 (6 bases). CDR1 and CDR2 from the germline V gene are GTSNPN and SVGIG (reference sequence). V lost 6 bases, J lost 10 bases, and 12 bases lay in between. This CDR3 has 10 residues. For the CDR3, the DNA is TGTGCCTGCTCGACAGGCGACTACACCTTC. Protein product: CACSTGDYTF.

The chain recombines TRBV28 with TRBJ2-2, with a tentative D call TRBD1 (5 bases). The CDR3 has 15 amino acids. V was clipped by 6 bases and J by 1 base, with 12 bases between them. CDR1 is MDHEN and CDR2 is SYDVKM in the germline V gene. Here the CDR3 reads CASSRDRLNTGELFF. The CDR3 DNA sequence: TGTGCCAGCAGCCGCGACAGACTGAACACCGGGGAGCTGTTTTTT.

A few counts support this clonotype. The CDR3 DNA reads as TGCGCCAGCAGCCAAGATAGTGGGACTCTCGAGCGAGAAGCTTTCTTT. Its translation: CASSQDSGTLEREAFF. The V and J genes are TRBV4-3 and TRBJ1-1; maybe TRBD1 (5 bases). V lost 0 bases, J lost 8 bases, and 19 bases lay in between. CDR1 is LGHNA and CDR2 is YSLEER in the germline V gene. This CDR3 is 16 amino acids long.

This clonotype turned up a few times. The CDR3: CASSHTKTATNTGELFF. CDR3 sequence (DNA): TGTGCCAGCAGCCACACCAAGACGGCCACGAACACCGGGGAGCTGTTTTTT. The chain carries TRBV3-1 and TRBJ2-2; D is ambiguous. The CDR3 is made up of 17 amino acids. CDR1 and CDR2 from the germline V gene are LGHDT and YNNKEL (reference sequence). V gave up 3 bases and J gave up 0 bases, with 14 bases separating them.

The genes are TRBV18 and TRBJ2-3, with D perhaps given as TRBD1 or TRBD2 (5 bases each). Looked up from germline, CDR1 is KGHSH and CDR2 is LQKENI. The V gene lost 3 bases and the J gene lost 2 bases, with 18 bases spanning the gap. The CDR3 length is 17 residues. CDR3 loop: CASSPLNKGRSTDTQYF. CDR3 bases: TGTGCCAGCTCACCCTTAAACAAGGGGAGATCCACAGATACGCAGTATTTT.

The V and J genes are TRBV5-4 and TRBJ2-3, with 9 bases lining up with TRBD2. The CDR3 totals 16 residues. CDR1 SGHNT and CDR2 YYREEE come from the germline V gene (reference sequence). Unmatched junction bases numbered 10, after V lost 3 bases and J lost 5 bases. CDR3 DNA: TGTGCCAGCAGCTCGCTGACTAGCGGTGCCGGAGATACGCAGTATTTT. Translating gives CASSSLTSGAGDTQYF.

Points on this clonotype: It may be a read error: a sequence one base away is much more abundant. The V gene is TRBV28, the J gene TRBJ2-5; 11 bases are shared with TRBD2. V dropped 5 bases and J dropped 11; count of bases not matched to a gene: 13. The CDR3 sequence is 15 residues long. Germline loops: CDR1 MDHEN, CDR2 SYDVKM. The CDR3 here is CASSQTSGAINEQYF. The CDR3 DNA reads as TGTGCCAGCAGTCAGACTAGCGGGGCAATCAATGAGCAGTACTTC.

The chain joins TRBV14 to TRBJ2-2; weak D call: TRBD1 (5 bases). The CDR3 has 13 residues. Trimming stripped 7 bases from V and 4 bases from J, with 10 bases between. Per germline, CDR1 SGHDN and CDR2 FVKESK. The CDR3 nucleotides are TGTGCCAGCAAAGGGGTAGGCACCGGGGAGCTGTTTTTT. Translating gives CASKGVGTGELFF.

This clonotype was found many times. The CDR3 loop reads CSGQDGYYGYTF. CDR3 coding DNA: TGCAGCGGGCAGGACGGATACTATGGCTACACCTTC. The chain joins TRBV29-1 to TRBJ1-2; D not certain. V was trimmed by 7 bases and J by 3 bases, leaving 12 bases between them. Looked up from germline, CDR1 is SQVTM and CDR2 is ANQGSEA. The CDR3 runs 12 residues.

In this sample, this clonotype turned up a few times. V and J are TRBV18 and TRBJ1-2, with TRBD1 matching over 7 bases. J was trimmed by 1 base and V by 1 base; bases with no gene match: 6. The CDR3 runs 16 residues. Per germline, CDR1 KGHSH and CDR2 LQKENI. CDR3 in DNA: TGTGCCAGCTCACCACTTCTGGGACAGCATAACTATGGCTACACCTTC. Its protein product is CASSPLLGQHNYGYTF.

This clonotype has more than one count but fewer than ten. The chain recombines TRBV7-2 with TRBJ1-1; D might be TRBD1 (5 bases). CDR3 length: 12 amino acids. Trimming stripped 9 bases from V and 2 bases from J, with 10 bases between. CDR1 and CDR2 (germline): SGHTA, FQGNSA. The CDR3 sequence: CASTDRNTEAFF. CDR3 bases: TGTGCCAGTACCGACAGAAACACTGAAGCTTTCTTT.

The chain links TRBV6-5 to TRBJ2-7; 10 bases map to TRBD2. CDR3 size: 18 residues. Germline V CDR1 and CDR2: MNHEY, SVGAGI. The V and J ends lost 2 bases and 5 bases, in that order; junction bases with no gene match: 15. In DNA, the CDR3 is TGTGCCAGCAGTTACAGTCTCGGTAAAGCGGGGGGGTCGAACGAGCAGTACTTC. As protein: CASSYSLGKAGGSNEQYF.

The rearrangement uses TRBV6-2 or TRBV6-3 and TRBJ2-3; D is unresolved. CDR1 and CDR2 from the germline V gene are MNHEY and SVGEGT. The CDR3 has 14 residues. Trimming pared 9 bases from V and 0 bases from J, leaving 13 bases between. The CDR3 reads CASDIRESTDTQYF. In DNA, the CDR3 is TGTGCCAGTGACATCAGAGAGAGCACAGATACGCAGTATTTT.

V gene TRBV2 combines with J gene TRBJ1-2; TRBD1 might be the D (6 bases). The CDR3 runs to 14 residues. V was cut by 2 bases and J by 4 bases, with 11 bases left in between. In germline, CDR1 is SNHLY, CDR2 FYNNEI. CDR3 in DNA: TGTGCCAGCAGTGAACCACAGGGAGGCTATGGCTACACCTTC. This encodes CASSEPQGGYGYTF.

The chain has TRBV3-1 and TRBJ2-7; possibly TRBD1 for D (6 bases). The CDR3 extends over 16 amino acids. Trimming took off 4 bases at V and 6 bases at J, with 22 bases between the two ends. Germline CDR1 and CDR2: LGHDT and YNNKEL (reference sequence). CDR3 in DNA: TGTGCCAGCAGCCTACGTTGGGACACTCGGTCCGCCGAGCAGTACTTC. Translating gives CASSLRWDTRSAEQYF.